This TCR beta chain was sequenced during a study of Ad26.COV2.S vaccination and SARS-CoV-2 variants. General study findings and limits: Marked by substantial breadth, spike-specific CD8+ and CD4+ T cell responses were reportedly seen after vaccination.

This CDR3 has 14 amino acids. The V end lost 4 bases, the J end lost 12 bases, and 16 bases lay between the germline ends. The germline gives CDR1 MDHEN, CDR2 SYDVKM. About this clone itself: The antigen is not known.

TCRdb's copy holds only in-frame clones and misses some; the assay was immunoSEQ multiplex PCR. The sample yields 85,000 to 95,000 clones, less than 85% seen once. This TCR was recovered from a human donor who had recovered from COVID-19. This specimen consisted of peripheral blood, obtained after recovery from COVID-19. V and J are TRBV28 and TRBJ1-6; D is perhaps TRBD1 (5 bases). CDR3 sequence reads: CASSSGFQGRPLHF. CDR3 DNA sequence: TGTGCCAGCAGTTCGGGGTTCCAGGGCAGACCCCTCCACTTT.